The entry below describes one T cell receptor beta chain. Clones were read by immunoSEQ multiplex PCR, and TCRdb kept only the in-frame ones, dropping some. This sample has tens of thousands of clones; approximately 81% occur once, and the top ten carry about 0.68%. The data are from a study of OX40 agonist ivuxolimab in advanced cancers. Turning to the study itself: Three patients, one with hepatocellular carcinoma and two with cutaneous melanoma, achieved partial responses.

Trimming left V 7 bases short and J 3 bases short, with 9 bases between. The CDR3 length is 12 residues. The V gene's germline CDR1 is LNHDA and CDR2 SQIVND (reference sequence). This clonotype originated in an adult with an advanced solid tumor such as melanoma, head and neck, liver or kidney cancer. This chain connects TRBV19 to TRBJ1-2; D gene ambiguous. Sequences were derived from CD4+ or CD8+ T cells sorted from blood, sampled in a trial of the OX40 agonist ivuxolimab. CDR3 DNA sequence: TGTGCCAGTACGAGCTCTCACTATGGCTACACCTTC. Translation gives CASTSSHYGYTF.